The source of this T cell receptor (beta chain) is a study of metastatic and nonmetastatic thyroid tumors. Study summary: Peripheral blood and tumor or nodule samples from malignant and benign thyroid patients were compared.

Germline lookup yields CDR1 MNHNS and CDR2 SASEGT. Trimming left V 1 base short and J 3 bases short, with 7 bases between. This CDR3 comprises 13 residues. As processed by the authors: Between-group CDR3 differences, defined by clinicopathological status, yielded a distant-metastasis classifier for papillary thyroid cancer. With MiXCR, TCRdb called clones anew from the PCR reads. What appears here as the V and J calls and clone size reflects TCRdb's work, not the paper's. The sample includes tens of thousands of clones, approximately 12% of them seen just once. Each patient went into thyroid surgery without having received any treatment. Notes on the study in general: The study reportedly found significantly higher TCR beta diversity in malignant thyroid tumors than benign nodules, in blood and tumor.

In its sample, this clone was seen many times. Its specificity is unknown. The sequence was obtained from a female donor with papillary thyroid cancer or a benign thyroid nodule (not recorded which). Some clones in this sample may be carry-over from other donors' samples. This chain joins TRBV6-1 and TRBJ2-7, with D perhaps TRBD1 (6 bases). Sequencing input: tumor tissue. DNA for the CDR3: TGTGCCAGCAGTGAAGGGACAGACTACGAGCAGTACTTC. Translating gives CASSEGTDYEQYF.